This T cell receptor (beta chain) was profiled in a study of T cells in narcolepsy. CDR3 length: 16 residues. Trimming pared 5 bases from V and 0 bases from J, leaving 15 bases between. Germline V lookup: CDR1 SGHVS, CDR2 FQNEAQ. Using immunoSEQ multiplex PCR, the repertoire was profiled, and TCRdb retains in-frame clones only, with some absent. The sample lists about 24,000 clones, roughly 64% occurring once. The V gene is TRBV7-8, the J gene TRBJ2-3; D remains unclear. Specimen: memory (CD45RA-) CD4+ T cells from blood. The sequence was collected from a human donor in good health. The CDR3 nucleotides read TGTGCCAGCAGCCCCGGTAACCGGGTCAGCACAGATACGCAGTATTTT. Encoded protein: CASSPGNRVSTDTQYF.